A few counts support the clone carrying this TCR beta chain. Per germline, CDR1 MNHEY and CDR2 SMNVEV (reference sequence). The V segment lost 3 bases and the J segment 1 base; nucleotides outside the gene matches: 2. CDR3 size: 14 residues. This entry belongs to a study of PD-L1 blockade in urothelial cancer. TCRdb's table, derived via immunoSEQ multiplex PCR, lists solely in-frame clones and lacks some. The table shows roughly 100,000 clones, with about 85% occurring only once. Specimen: PBMCs, collected around atezolizumab (anti-PD-L1) treatment. This clonotype originated in a middle-aged man with urothelial cancer. The chain uses TRBV27 and TRBJ2-5, with 7 bases matching TRBD2. The CDR3 loop reads CASSFGTTQETQYF. DNA of the CDR3: TGTGCCAGCAGTTTCGGGACTACCCAAGAGACCCAGTACTTC.